The entry that follows covers one TCR beta chain sequence. The antigen is undetermined. This specimen comes from a study of blood T cells in healthy people across ages. Study-level findings and limits: Any conclusive comparison of naive versus antigen-experienced cells was prevented by using unsorted PBMCs. Those diversity estimates obtained from one million T cells were thought to be underestimates. There was a strong correlation between TCR beta diversity and naive T cell percentage.

The people who gave samples were healthy Caucasians from Russia, aged about 6 to 100. The second PCR ran roughly 6 to 12 cycles with a sample-barcoded 5' primer and J-beta primers. Using its own MiXCR run on the 5' RACE reads, TCRdb lists one record per CDR3 protein. In the table there are hundreds of thousands of distinct CDR3 sequences, 44% of which are singletons. CDR3 length: 16 amino acids. Germline V lookup: CDR1 SQVTM, CDR2 ANQGSEA. The trim removed 4 bases at V and 1 base at J, leaving 8 bases unmatched. The chain carries TRBV29-1 and TRBJ2-3, with TRBD2 matching over 10 bases. The clonotype originates from a man in his 60s in good health. Sequencing was performed on blood. As DNA, the CDR3 is TGCAGCGTTGGGGGCCCTAGCGGGGGAGGCACAGATACGCAGTATTTT. Its translation is CSVGGPSGGGTDTQYF.